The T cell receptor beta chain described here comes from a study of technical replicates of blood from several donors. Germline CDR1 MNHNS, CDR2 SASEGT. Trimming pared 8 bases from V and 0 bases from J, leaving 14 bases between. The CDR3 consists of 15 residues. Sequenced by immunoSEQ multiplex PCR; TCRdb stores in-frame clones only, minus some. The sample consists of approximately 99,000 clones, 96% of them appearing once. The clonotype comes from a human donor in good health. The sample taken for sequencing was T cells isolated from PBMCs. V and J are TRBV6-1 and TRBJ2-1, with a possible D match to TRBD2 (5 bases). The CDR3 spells CASPPGEGSYNEQFF. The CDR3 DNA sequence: TGTGCCAGCCCTCCAGGAGAGGGCTCCTACAATGAGCAGTTCTTC.